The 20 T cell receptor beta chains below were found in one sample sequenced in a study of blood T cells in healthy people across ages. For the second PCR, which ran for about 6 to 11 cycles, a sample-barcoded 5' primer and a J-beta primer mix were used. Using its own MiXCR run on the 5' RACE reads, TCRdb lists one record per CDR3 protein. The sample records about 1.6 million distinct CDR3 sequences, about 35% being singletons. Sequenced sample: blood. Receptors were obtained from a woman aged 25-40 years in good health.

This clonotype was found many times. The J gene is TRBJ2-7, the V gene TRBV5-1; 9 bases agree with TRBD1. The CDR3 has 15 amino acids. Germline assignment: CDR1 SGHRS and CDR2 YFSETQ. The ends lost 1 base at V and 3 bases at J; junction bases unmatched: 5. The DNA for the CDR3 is TGCGCCAGCAGCTTGAGTCTGACAGGGGGCTACGAGCAGTACTTC. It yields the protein CASSLSLTGGYEQYF.

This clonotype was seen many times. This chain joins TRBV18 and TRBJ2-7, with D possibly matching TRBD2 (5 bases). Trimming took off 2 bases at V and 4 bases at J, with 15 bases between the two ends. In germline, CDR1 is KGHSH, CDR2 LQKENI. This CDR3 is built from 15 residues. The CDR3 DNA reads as TGTGCCAGCTCACCAACGGGATCTACGCCTTACGAGCAGTACTTC. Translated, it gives CASSPTGSTPYEQYF. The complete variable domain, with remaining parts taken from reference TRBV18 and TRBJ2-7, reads NAGVMQNPRHLVRRRGQEARLRCSPMKGHSHVYWYRQLPEEGLKFMVYLQKENIIDESGMPKERFSAEFPKEGPSILRIQQVVRGDSAAYFCASSPTGSTPYEQYFGPGTRLTVT.

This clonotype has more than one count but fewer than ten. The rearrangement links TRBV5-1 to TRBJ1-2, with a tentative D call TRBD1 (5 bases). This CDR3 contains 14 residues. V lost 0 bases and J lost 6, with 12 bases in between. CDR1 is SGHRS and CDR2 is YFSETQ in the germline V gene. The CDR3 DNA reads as TGCGCCAGCAGCTTGGCCCCGGGGGGACATGGCTACACCTTC. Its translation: CASSLAPGGHGYTF. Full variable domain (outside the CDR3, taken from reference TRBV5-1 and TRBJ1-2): KAGVTQTPRYLIKTRGQQVTLSCSPISGHRSVSWYQQTPGQGLQFLFEYFSETQRNKGNFPGRFSGRQFSNSRSEMNVSTLELGDSALYLCASSLAPGGHGYTFGSGTRLTVV.

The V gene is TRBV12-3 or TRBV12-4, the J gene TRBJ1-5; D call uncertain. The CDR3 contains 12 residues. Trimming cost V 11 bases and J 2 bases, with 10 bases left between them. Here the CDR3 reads CASSVRNQPQHF. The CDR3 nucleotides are TGTGCCTCCAGTGTCCGCAATCAGCCCCAGCATTTT.

CDR3 in DNA: TGTGCCAGCAGCCCCGAGGGGGTCAACTATGGCTACACCTTC. It is translated as CASSPEGVNYGYTF. The chain is built from TRBV5-5 and TRBJ1-2; D is perhaps TRBD1 (6 bases). The germline V gene has CDR1 SGHKS and CDR2 YYEKEE (reference sequence). CDR3 length equals 14 residues. V was shortened by 4 bases and J by 2 bases, with 12 bases between the two germline ends.

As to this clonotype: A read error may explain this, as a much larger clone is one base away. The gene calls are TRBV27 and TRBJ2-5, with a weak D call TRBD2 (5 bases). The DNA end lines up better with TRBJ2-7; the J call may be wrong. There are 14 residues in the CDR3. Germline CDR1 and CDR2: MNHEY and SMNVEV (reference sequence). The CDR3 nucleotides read TGTGCCAGCAGTTCCCCGGACTTACCCTACGAGCAGTACTTC. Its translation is CASSSPDLPYEQYF.

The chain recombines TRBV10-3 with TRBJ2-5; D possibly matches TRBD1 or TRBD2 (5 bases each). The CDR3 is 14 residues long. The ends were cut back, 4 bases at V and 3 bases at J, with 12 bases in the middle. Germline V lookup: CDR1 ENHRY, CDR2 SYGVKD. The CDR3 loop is CAISGDQGEETQYF. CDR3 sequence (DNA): TGTGCCATCAGTGGGGACCAGGGCGAAGAGACCCAGTACTTC.

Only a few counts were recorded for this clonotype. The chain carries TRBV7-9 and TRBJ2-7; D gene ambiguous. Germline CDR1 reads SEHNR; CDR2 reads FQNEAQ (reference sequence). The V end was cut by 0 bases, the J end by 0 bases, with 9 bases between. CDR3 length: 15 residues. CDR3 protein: CASSLARYYSYEQYF. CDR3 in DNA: TGTGCCAGCAGCTTAGCGAGGTACTACTCCTACGAGCAGTACTTC.

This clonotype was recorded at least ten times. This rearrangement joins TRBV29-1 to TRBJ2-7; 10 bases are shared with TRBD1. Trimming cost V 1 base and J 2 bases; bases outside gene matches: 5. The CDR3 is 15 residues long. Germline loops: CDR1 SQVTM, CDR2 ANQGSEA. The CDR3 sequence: CSVEVSGTGAYEQYF. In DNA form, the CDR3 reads TGCAGCGTTGAAGTCTCGGGGACAGGGGCCTACGAGCAGTACTTC.

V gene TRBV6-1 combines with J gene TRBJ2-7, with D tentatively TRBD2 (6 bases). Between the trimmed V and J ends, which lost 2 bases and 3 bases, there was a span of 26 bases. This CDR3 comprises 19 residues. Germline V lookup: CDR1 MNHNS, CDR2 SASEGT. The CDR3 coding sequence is TGTGCCAGCAGTGAATTAGGGCTGGGGTTCCGGGACTTCTTCTACGAGCAGTACTTC. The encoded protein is CASSELGLGFRDFFYEQYF.

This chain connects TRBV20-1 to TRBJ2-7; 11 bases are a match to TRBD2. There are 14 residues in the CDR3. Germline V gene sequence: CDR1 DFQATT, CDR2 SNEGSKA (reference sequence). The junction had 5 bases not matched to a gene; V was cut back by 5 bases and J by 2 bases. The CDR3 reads CSAGRLAGTYEQYF. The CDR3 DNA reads TGCAGTGCTGGGAGACTAGCGGGAACCTACGAGCAGTACTTC.

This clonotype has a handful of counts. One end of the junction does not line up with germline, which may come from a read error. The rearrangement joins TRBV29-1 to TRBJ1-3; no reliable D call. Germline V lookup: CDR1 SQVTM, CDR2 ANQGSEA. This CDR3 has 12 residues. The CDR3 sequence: CSVEESGNTIYF. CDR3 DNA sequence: TGCAGCGTCGAAGAGTCTGGAAACACCATATATTTT.

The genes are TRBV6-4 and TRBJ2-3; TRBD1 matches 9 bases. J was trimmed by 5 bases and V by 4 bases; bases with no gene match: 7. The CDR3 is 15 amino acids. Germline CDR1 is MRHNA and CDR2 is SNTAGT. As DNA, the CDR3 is TGTGCCAGCAGTGCCACAGGGGGCGCCATAGATACGCAGTATTTT. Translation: CASSATGGAIDTQYF.

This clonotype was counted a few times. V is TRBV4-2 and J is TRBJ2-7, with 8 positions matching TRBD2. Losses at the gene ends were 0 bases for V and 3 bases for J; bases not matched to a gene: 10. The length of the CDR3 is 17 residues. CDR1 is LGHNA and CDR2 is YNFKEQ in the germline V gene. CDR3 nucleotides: TGTGCCAGCAGCCAAGAAGTGGCGGGGGGTTCATACTACGAGCAGTACTTC. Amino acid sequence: CASSQEVAGGSYYEQYF.

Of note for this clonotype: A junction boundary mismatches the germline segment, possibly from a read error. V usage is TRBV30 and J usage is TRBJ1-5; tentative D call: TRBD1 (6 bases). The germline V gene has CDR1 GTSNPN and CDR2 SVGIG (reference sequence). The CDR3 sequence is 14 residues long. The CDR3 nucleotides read TGTGCCGGGAGTGGGAACAGGGTCAATCAGCCCCAGCATTTT. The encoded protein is CAGSGNRVNQPQHF.

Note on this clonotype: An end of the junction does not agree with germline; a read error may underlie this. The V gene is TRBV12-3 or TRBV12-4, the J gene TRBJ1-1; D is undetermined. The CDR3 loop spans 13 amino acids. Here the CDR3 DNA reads TGTGCCAGCGGTTTAGATATGGCCACTGAAGCTTTCTTT. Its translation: CASGLDMATEAFF.

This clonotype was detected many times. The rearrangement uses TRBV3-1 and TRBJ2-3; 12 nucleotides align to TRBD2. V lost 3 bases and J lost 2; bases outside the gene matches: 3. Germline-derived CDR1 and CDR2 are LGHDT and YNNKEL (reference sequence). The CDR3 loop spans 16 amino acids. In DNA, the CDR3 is TGTGCCAGCAGCCATGGACTAGCGGGAAACACAGATACGCAGTATTTT. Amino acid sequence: CASSHGLAGNTDTQYF.

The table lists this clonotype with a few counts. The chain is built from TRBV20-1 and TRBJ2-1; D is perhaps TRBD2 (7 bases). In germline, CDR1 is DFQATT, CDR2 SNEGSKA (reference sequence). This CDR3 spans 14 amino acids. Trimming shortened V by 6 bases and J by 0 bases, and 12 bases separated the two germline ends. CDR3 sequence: CSAARGASYNEQFF. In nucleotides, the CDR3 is TGCAGTGCCGCTCGGGGGGCCTCCTACAATGAGCAGTTCTTC.

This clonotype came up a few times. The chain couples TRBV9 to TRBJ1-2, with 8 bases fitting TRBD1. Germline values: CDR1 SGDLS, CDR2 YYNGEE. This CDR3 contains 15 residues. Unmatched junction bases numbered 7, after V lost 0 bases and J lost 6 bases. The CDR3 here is CASSVGAGGSDGYTF. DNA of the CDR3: TGTGCCAGCAGCGTAGGGGCAGGGGGCTCTGATGGCTACACCTTC.

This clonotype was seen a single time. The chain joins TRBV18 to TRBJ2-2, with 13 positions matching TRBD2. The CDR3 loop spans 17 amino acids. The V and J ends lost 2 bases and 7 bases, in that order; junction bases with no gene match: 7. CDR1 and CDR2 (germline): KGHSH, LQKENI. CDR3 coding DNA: TGTGCCAGCTCACCAGGACTAGCGGGAGATATCAACGGGGAGCTGTTTTTT. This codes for CASSPGLAGDINGELFF. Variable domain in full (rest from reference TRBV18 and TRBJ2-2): NAGVMQNPRHLVRRRGQEARLRCSPMKGHSHVYWYRQLPEEGLKFMVYLQKENIIDESGMPKERFSAEFPKEGPSILRIQQVVRGDSAAYFCASSPGLAGDINGELFFGEGSRLTVL.